Sequencing of this T cell receptor beta chain was carried out in a study of T cell changes during pregnancy in multiple sclerosis. Method: immunoSEQ multiplex PCR; TCRdb's copy keeps in-frame clones and lacks some. The repertoire holds around 44,000 clones, around 93% seen once, with roughly 8.1% in the top ten. This CDR3 is 14 amino acids long. V was clipped by 1 base and J by 4 bases, with 10 bases between them. Germline loops: CDR1 SEHNR, CDR2 FQNEAQ (reference sequence). The source of this sequence is a female donor with multiple sclerosis, enrolled in a pregnancy study. Here the sequenced sample was CD8+ T cells from peripheral blood mononuclear cells, taken in the third trimester of pregnancy. The genes are TRBV7-9 and TRBJ1-2; no clear D. CDR3 loop: CASSLVGGPYGYTF. In nucleotides, the CDR3 is TGTGCCAGCAGCTTAGTTGGAGGGCCCTATGGCTACACCTTC.